Described below is a single T cell receptor (beta chain) sequence and its context. The data were taken from a study of OX40 agonist ivuxolimab in advanced cancers. As for the study in general: Dose-escalation patients were diagnosed with hepatocellular carcinoma, melanoma, renal cell cancer or head and neck cancer.

Sequenced by immunoSEQ multiplex PCR; TCRdb stores in-frame clones only, minus some. The table includes 70,000 to 95,000 clones, 75% to 90% detected once. The sequencing used CD4+ or CD8+ T cells sorted from blood, collected in a trial of the OX40 agonist ivuxolimab. This receptor was taken from an adult with an advanced solid tumor such as melanoma, head and neck, liver or kidney cancer.

The CDR3 region is CASSPPTGETQYF. For the CDR3, the DNA is TGTGCCAGCTCACCACCGACAGGAGAGACCCAGTACTTC. This sequence joins TRBV18 and TRBJ2-5, with D possibly matching TRBD1 (6 bases). V dropped 0 bases and J dropped 4 bases, with 6 bases sitting between them. Germline V gene data show CDR1 as KGHSH and CDR2 as LQKENI. The CDR3 spans 13 residues.